The 8 T cell receptor beta chains listed next were all sequenced from one sample in a study of T cell changes during pregnancy in multiple sclerosis. TCRdb keeps only in-frame clones here, not all; method: immunoSEQ multiplex PCR. The repertoire has over 45,000 clones, approximately 90% of them found once; the top ten carry 0.45% to 0.6%. The material sequenced was CD4+ T cells from peripheral blood mononuclear cells, taken after pregnancy. These receptors were taken from a female donor with multiple sclerosis, enrolled in a pregnancy study.

The rearrangement joins TRBV25-1 to TRBJ2-1, with 11 bases that match TRBD1. Germline V gives CDR1 MGHDK, CDR2 SYGVNS. V lost 8 bases to trimming and J lost 11 bases; unmatched junction nucleotides: 17. The CDR3 is 16 residues long. The CDR3 loop reads CASGPELGTGGGKQFF. CDR3 in DNA: TGTGCCAGCGGCCCAGAACTAGGGACAGGGGGGGGAAAGCAGTTCTTC.

As concerns this clone: The junction differs from germline at one of its ends, possibly a read error. This rearrangement joins TRBV7-3 to TRBJ2-1; weak D call: TRBD1 (6 bases). In germline, CDR1 is SGHTA, CDR2 FQGTGA. The CDR3 is made up of 12 amino acids. The CDR3 DNA reads TGTGCCAGCAGCTTAAAGTCGGGACAAAGGGTCTTC. This codes for CASSLKSGQRVF.

This clone was seen a single time. The chain joins TRBV6-6 to TRBJ2-5; 11 bases fit TRBD2. The CDR3 contains 14 residues. V dropped 5 bases and J dropped 5; count of bases not matched to a gene: 4. CDR1 and CDR2 from the germline V gene are MNHNY and SVGAGI (reference sequence). The CDR3 here is CASSASGRRETQYF. CDR3 in DNA: TGTGCCAGCAGTGCTAGCGGGAGGAGGGAGACCCAGTACTTC.

The V and J genes are TRBV7-9 and TRBJ1-1, with D uncertain. V was trimmed by 3 bases and J by 3 bases, leaving 11 bases between them. Germline V gives CDR1 SEHNR, CDR2 FQNEAQ (reference sequence). This CDR3 has 14 residues. The CDR3 loop is CASSFRQVDTEAFF. The CDR3 bases are TGTGCCAGCAGCTTTAGGCAGGTGGACACTGAAGCTTTCTTT. The full variable domain, its missing parts supplied by reference TRBV7-9 and TRBJ1-1, is DTGVSQNPRHKITKRGQNVTFRCDPISEHNRLYWYRQTLGQGPEFLTYFQNEAQLEKSRLLSDRFSAERPKGSFSTLEIQRTEQGDSAMYLCASSFRQVDTEAFFGQGTRLTVV.

Only one count was recorded for this clone. This chain uses TRBV28 with TRBJ1-5, with 7 bases matching TRBD1. CDR3 size: 13 residues. With V trimmed by 7 bases and J by 5 bases, 5 bases remained unmatched. Germline CDR1 reads MDHEN; CDR2 reads SYDVKM. In nucleotides, the CDR3 is TGTGCCAGCATACAGGGGAACGATCAGCCCCAGCATTTT. Translating it yields CASIQGNDQPQHF. Complete variable domain (other parts from reference TRBV28 and TRBJ1-5): DVKVTQSSRYLVKRTGEKVFLECVQDMDHENMFWYRQDPGLGLRLIYFSYDVKMKEKGDIPEGYSVSREKKERFSLILESASTNQTSMYLCASIQGNDQPQHFGDGTRLSIL.

J is TRBJ2-3 and V is TRBV9; 10 bases match TRBD2. Germline V gene data show CDR1 as SGDLS and CDR2 as YYNGEE. The CDR3 has 16 amino acids. The V gene end was trimmed by 3 bases and the J gene end by 3 bases; junction bases not matched to a gene: 7. The chain's CDR3 is CASSALAGVGTDTQYF. The CDR3, as DNA: TGTGCCAGCAGCGCGCTAGCGGGAGTTGGTACAGATACGCAGTATTTT.

V and J are TRBV30 and TRBJ1-3, with D maybe TRBD1 (5 bases). CDR3 size: 19 residues. Trimming cost V 3 bases and J 1 base, with 25 bases left between them. The germline V gene encodes CDR1 GTSNPN and CDR2 SVGIG (reference sequence). CDR3 region: CAWSDQRLLGGSSGNTIYF. DNA of the CDR3: TGTGCCTGGAGCGATCAACGGCTCCTGGGGGGGAGTTCTGGAAACACCATATATTTT.

The chain links TRBV11-3 to TRBJ2-1; 7 nucleotides agree with TRBD2. The CDR3 runs 17 residues. Germline values: CDR1 SGHNT, CDR2 YENEEA. V shed 5 bases, J shed 4 bases, and the junction held 14 bases outside the gene matches. The DNA of the CDR3 is TGTGCCAGCAGCCTACGGGACCGCGGGGGAAATTACAATGAGCAGTTCTTC. It yields the protein CASSLRDRGGNYNEQFF.